This paragraph covers one T cell receptor (beta chain) sequence. Its cognate antigen is unknown. Trimming left V 2 bases short and J 4 bases short, with 6 bases between. This CDR3 spans 13 amino acids. Included in the TCR beta cDNA libraries were unique molecular identifiers. It was from approximately 0.91 to 9.4 million T cells that roughly 0.5 million cDNA molecules came. TCRdb itself ran the PCR reads through MiXCR, one entry per CDR3 protein. Counted here are about 540,000 distinct CDR3 sequences, around 34% occurring once; the ten biggest clones make up approximately 6%. This specimen belongs to a study of post-analysis software for immune sequencing data. Background on the study: In terms of disease course, relapsing-remitting, secondary progressive and progressive-relapsing multiple sclerosis were included.

Study-wide results and caveats: Four to six TRBV segments (TRBV5-6, TRBV5-1 and TRBV20-1 among them) occurred more frequently in patients than in controls. Those samples that were prepared in the same batch co-clustered strongly by F measure. In multiple sclerosis, normalized Chao1 diversity was significantly below that of controls.

This chain links TRBV12-3 or TRBV12-4 with TRBJ1-5; the D is unclear. The TCR sequence derives from a girl under 18 with multiple sclerosis. The source material was blood. The CDR3, as DNA: TGTGCCAGCAGTTTAAACCTGAATCAGCCCCAGCATTTT. This sequence encodes CASSLNLNQPQHF.